What follows are 31 T cell receptor beta chains derived from one specimen sequenced in a study of blood T cell repertoires in COVID-19 (TCRdb year 2020). Library preparation employed the immunoSEQ multiplex PCR assay. Held by TCRdb, this immuneACCESS table contains in-frame sequences only and omits some clones. Under half of the omission traces to an unresolved V gene where checked; the cause of the rest is unknown. In all, the sample holds about 330,000 clones, and around 84% of those were seen once. The ten largest clonotypes hold more than 9% of the sample. Sequencing was carried out using PBMCs or T cells enriched from blood (not recorded which). The source of these receptors is a woman between 18 and 30 years old who had recovered from COVID-19.

The J gene is TRBJ1-1, the V gene TRBV29-1; 8 bases are shared with TRBD1. The J segment lost 1 base and the V segment lost 3 bases, leaving 4 bases of the junction unmatched. This CDR3 comprises 14 residues. CDR1 and CDR2 from the germline V gene are SQVTM and ANQGSEA. The CDR3 sequence is CSVDEGTGNTEAFF. The CDR3 bases are TGCAGCGTTGATGAAGGGACAGGGAACACTGAAGCTTTCTTT.

This rearrangement joins TRBV19 to TRBJ2-1, with TRBD2 matching over 9 bases. The CDR3 covers 15 residues. Germline V CDR1 and CDR2: LNHDA, SQIVND (reference sequence). J lost 6 bases, V lost 4 bases, and 7 bases had no gene match. CDR3 in DNA: TGTGCCAGTAGTACCGGACTAGCGTGGGCCAATGAGCAGTTCTTC. Translating gives CASSTGLAWANEQFF.

V usage is TRBV18 and J usage is TRBJ1-4; possibly TRBD1 for D (5 bases). V was pared by 4 bases and J by 4 bases, with 13 bases between. The CDR3 is 15 residues long. Germline V gene data show CDR1 as KGHSH and CDR2 as LQKENI. The CDR3 DNA sequence: TGTGCCAGCTCACGCCTCGGGGGGGATAATGAAAAACTGTTTTTT. As protein: CASSRLGGDNEKLFF.

The gene calls are TRBV7-9 and TRBJ1-1, with a tentative D call TRBD1 (5 bases). The V end was cut by 3 bases, the J end by 3 bases, with 14 bases between. Germline CDR1 SEHNR, CDR2 FQNEAQ (reference sequence). The CDR3 loop spans 15 amino acids. For the CDR3, the DNA is TGTGCCAGCAGCTTCCCGGGGACGGGGGACACTGAAGCTTTCTTT. It specifies CASSFPGTGDTEAFF. Based on the CDR3 plus reference TRBV7-9 and TRBJ1-1, the full variable domain is DTGVSQNPRHKITKRGQNVTFRCDPISEHNRLYWYRQTLGQGPEFLTYFQNEAQLEKSRLLSDRFSAERPKGSFSTLEIQRTEQGDSAMYLCASSFPGTGDTEAFFGQGTRLTVV.

The chain employs TRBV30 and TRBJ2-1; 9 nucleotides match TRBD2. The CDR3 consists of 14 residues. After removal of 4 bases from V and 7 bases from J, the junction contained 8 bases not matched to a gene. CDR1 and CDR2 (germline): GTSNPN, SVGIG (reference sequence). CDR3 sequence: CAWTSGTSFNEQFF. CDR3 coding DNA: TGTGCCTGGACCTCGGGGACTAGCTTTAATGAGCAGTTCTTC.

This clone was counted only a few times. The rearrangement uses TRBV5-4 and TRBJ2-1, with D perhaps matching TRBD2 (6 bases). The CDR3 consists of 16 residues. Deletions cut 3 bases from V and 5 bases from J, with 18 bases between. Per the germline V gene, CDR1 is SGHNT and CDR2 is YYREEE (reference sequence). The CDR3 coding sequence is TGTGCCAGCAGCTCCCGGGGTCACCGGGAGCACAATGAGCAGTTCTTC. Its protein product is CASSSRGHREHNEQFF.

The chain links TRBV7-2 to TRBJ2-5; 7 bases fit TRBD2. With 5 bases clipped from V and 2 bases from J, the junction kept 11 bases outside the gene matches. The length of the CDR3 is 16 residues. CDR1 SGHTA and CDR2 FQGNSA come from the germline V gene. CDR3 bases: TGTGCCAGCAGCCGTTTGGGGGGGTCAGGGCAAGAGACCCAGTACTTC. Translation: CASSRLGGSGQETQYF. Looking up the rest from reference TRBV7-2 and TRBJ2-5 gives the full variable domain: GAGVSQSPSNKVTEKGKDVELRCDPISGHTALYWYRQSLGQGLEFLIYFQGNSAPDKSGLPSDRFSAERTGGSVSTLTIQRTQQEDSAVYLCASSRLGGSGQETQYFGPGTRLLVL.

The V and J genes are TRBV7-8 and TRBJ2-1, with TRBD2 as a possible D gene (5 bases). Trimming pared 5 bases from V and 2 bases from J, leaving 13 bases between. CDR1 and CDR2 from the germline V gene are SGHVS and FQNEAQ. The CDR3 covers 15 residues. The chain's CDR3 is CASSPGIGPYNEQFF. CDR3 bases: TGTGCCAGCAGCCCGGGGATAGGACCCTACAATGAGCAGTTCTTC.

The chain carries TRBV6-2 or TRBV6-3 and TRBJ2-1; D is undetermined. Germline V gene sequence: CDR1 MNHEY, CDR2 SVGEGT. The V and J ends lost 5 bases and 1 base respectively, with 27 bases between them. This CDR3 comprises 20 residues. This CDR3 reads CASSIQPHSTWANSYNEQFF. The CDR3 region has the DNA TGTGCCAGCAGTATACAGCCCCACTCGACGTGGGCGAATTCCTACAATGAGCAGTTCTTC.

The rearrangement joins TRBV14 to TRBJ1-6; D not resolved. This CDR3 is 16 amino acids long. Germline V gene lookup returns CDR1 SGHDN and CDR2 FVKESK. Trimming removed 1 base from V and 4 bases from J, with 11 bases in between. The CDR3 reads CASSQGFIRYNSPLHF. Here the CDR3 DNA reads TGTGCCAGCAGCCAAGGTTTCATTCGGTATAATTCACCCCTCCACTTT.

This rearrangement joins TRBV5-5 to TRBJ2-7; TRBD2 aligns across 12 bases. The CDR3 has 15 residues. CDR1 and CDR2 (germline): SGHKS, YYEKEE (reference sequence). The V segment lost 2 bases and the J segment 3 bases; nucleotides outside the gene matches: 3. This CDR3 is CASSFGLAGSYEQYF. CDR3 in DNA: TGTGCCAGCAGCTTCGGACTAGCGGGAAGCTACGAGCAGTACTTC. Based on the CDR3 plus reference TRBV5-5 and TRBJ2-7, the full variable domain is DAGVTQSPTHLIKTRGQQVTLRCSPISGHKSVSWYQQVLGQGPQFIFQYYEKEERGRGNFPDRFSARQFPNYSSELNVNALLLGDSALYLCASSFGLAGSYEQYFGPGTRLTVT.

This clone has a handful of counts. The chain recombines TRBV6-5 with TRBJ1-4, with D unclear. This CDR3 is 13 amino acids long. Trimming cost V 6 bases and J 4 bases, with 9 bases left between them. Germline values: CDR1 MNHEY, CDR2 SVGAGI. The chain's CDR3 is CASSLRDNEKLFF. CDR3 DNA: TGTGCCAGCAGCCTTCGCGATAATGAAAAACTGTTTTTT.

The rearrangement uses TRBV30 and TRBJ1-5; D not certain. CDR1 is GTSNPN and CDR2 is SVGIG in the germline V gene (reference sequence). V lost 2 bases and J lost 10, with 15 bases in between. The CDR3 has 13 amino acids. CDR3 loop: CAWSPSTSTPQHF. DNA of the CDR3: TGTGCCTGGAGTCCCTCCACTAGTACCCCCCAGCATTTT.

This chain joins TRBV5-4 and TRBJ1-2; 7 bases line up with TRBD1. The V gene end was trimmed by 0 bases and the J gene end by 4 bases; junction bases not matched to a gene: 3. The CDR3 is made up of 14 amino acids. Germline loops: CDR1 SGHNT, CDR2 YYREEE (reference sequence). The CDR3 spells CASSLEGTVYGYTF. The CDR3 nucleotides read TGTGCCAGCAGCTTGGAAGGGACAGTCTATGGCTACACCTTC.

V and J are TRBV5-6 and TRBJ2-2; 14 bases are a match to TRBD2. J was trimmed by 7 bases and V by 2 bases; bases with no gene match: 4. CDR3 size: 16 residues. Per the germline V gene, CDR1 is SGHDT and CDR2 is YYEEEE. The CDR3 DNA reads as TGTGCCAGCAGCTTTGGACTAGCGGGGGGAAGCGGGGAGCTGTTTTTT. It specifies CASSFGLAGGSGELFF.

V gene TRBV20-1 combines with J gene TRBJ2-1; 10 positions match TRBD1. The junction had 7 bases not matched to a gene; V was cut back by 3 bases and J by 8 bases. This CDR3 is built from 14 residues. Germline lookup yields CDR1 DFQATT and CDR2 SNEGSKA (reference sequence). The CDR3: CSASGTGDMDEQFF. The CDR3 DNA sequence: TGCAGTGCTAGTGGGACAGGGGATATGGATGAGCAGTTCTTC.

This clone was observed a single time. The rearrangement links TRBV28 to TRBJ1-1, with D possibly TRBD1 on 6 matching bases. Deletions cut 6 bases from V and 1 base from J, with 15 bases between. Per germline, CDR1 MDHEN and CDR2 SYDVKM. The length of the CDR3 is 15 residues. CDR3 DNA sequence: TGTGCCAGCAGCCTCCGGGACACCACGAACACTGAAGCTTTCTTT. It codes for CASSLRDTTNTEAFF.

The chain uses TRBV10-3 and TRBJ1-4; 7 nucleotides line up with TRBD1. The V gene's germline CDR1 is ENHRY and CDR2 SYGVKD. J gave up 4 bases and V 7 bases, and 6 bases lay outside the gene matches. This CDR3 contains 14 residues. DNA for the CDR3: TGTGCCATCAAAGACAGGGAGGATAATGAAAAACTGTTTTTT. Protein: CAIKDREDNEKLFF.

With respect to this clone: The sample contains more than one DNA sequence encoding this CDR3. The CDR3 sequence is CASSGQGGGYTF. DNA for the CDR3: TGTGCCAGCAGTGGACAGGGGGGAGGCTACACCTTC. The J gene is TRBJ1-2, the V gene TRBV2, with 9 bases identical to TRBD1. Germline lookup yields CDR1 SNHLY and CDR2 FYNNEI. V gave up 4 bases and J gave up 8 bases; unmatched junction bases: 2. The CDR3 contains 12 residues.

The gene calls are TRBV15 and TRBJ2-1; TRBD2 aligns across 14 bases. CDR1 and CDR2 (germline): LNHNV, YYDKDF (reference sequence). The CDR3 totals 18 residues. V lost 4 bases to trimming and J lost 2 bases; unmatched junction nucleotides: 7. In nucleotides, the CDR3 is TGTGCCACCAGCAAGGGGACTAGCGGGAGCATCGCCTACAATGAGCAGTTCTTC. It specifies CATSKGTSGSIAYNEQFF.

The chain recombines TRBV18 with TRBJ1-1; 9 bases are a match to TRBD1. The trim removed 3 bases at V and 5 bases at J, leaving 7 bases unmatched. The V gene's germline CDR1 is KGHSH and CDR2 LQKENI. This CDR3 has 15 residues. For the CDR3, the DNA is TGTGCCAGCTCACCCATGGGACAGGGAAGGACTGAAGCTTTCTTT. It encodes CASSPMGQGRTEAFF.

This chain links TRBV10-3 with TRBJ1-2; D is ambiguous. V was clipped by 5 bases and J by 2 bases, with 9 bases between them. Germline loops: CDR1 ENHRY, CDR2 SYGVKD. The CDR3 loop spans 13 amino acids. CDR3 amino acids: CAISPDSNYGYTF. As DNA, the CDR3 is TGTGCCATCAGTCCCGACTCAAACTATGGCTACACCTTC.

CDR3 sequence: CASIKTHPGTEAFF. The CDR3 DNA follows: TGTGCCAGTATCAAGACTCACCCGGGGACTGAAGCTTTCTTT. This chain uses TRBV19 with TRBJ1-1; D unresolved. The V and J ends lost 7 bases and 5 bases respectively, with 17 bases between them. The CDR3 is made up of 14 amino acids. Germline CDR1 reads LNHDA; CDR2 reads SQIVND (reference sequence). Looking up the rest from reference TRBV19 and TRBJ1-1 gives the full variable domain: DGGITQSPKYLFRKEGQNVTLSCEQNLNHDAMYWYRQDPGQGLRLIYYSQIVNDFQKGDIAEGYSVSREKKESFPLTVTSAQKNPTAFYLCASIKTHPGTEAFFGQGTRLTVV.

V is TRBV27 and J is TRBJ2-7; weak D call: TRBD1 (5 bases). This CDR3 spans 14 amino acids. Germline CDR1 reads MNHEY; CDR2 reads SMNVEV (reference sequence). V was trimmed by 4 bases and J by 1 base, leaving 11 bases between them. CDR3: CASSSPGSSYEQYF. CDR3 coding DNA: TGTGCCAGCAGTTCCCCAGGGTCGTCCTACGAGCAGTACTTC.

The V gene is TRBV9, the J gene TRBJ2-5; possible D gene TRBD2, 5 bases. The V end was cut by 3 bases, the J end by 5 bases, with 17 bases between. CDR3 length: 15 residues. CDR1 and CDR2 from the germline V gene are SGDLS and YYNGEE. This CDR3 is CASSEWASLTETQYF. The DNA for the CDR3 is TGTGCCAGCAGCGAGTGGGCTAGCTTAACGGAGACCCAGTACTTC. The variable domain in full, with the rest retrieved from reference TRBV9 and TRBJ2-5, is DSGVTQTPKHLITATGQRVTLRCSPRSGDLSVYWYQQSLDQGLQFLIQYYNGEERAKGNILERFSAQQFPDLHSELNLSSLELGDSALYFCASSEWASLTETQYFGPGTRLLVL.

For the CDR3, the DNA is TGTGCCAGCAGCCAAGTTTCCGGAGTGGCTTATGGCTACACCTTC. Translated, it gives CASSQVSGVAYGYTF. The V and J genes are TRBV3-1 (or the pseudogene TRBV3-2) and TRBJ1-2; D gene unclear. Germline CDR1 reads LGHDT; CDR2 reads YNNKEL (reference sequence). This CDR3 has 15 amino acids. V lost 1 base to trimming and J lost 5 bases, with 14 bases between them.

The chain couples TRBV24-1 to TRBJ1-4, with TRBD1 as a possible D gene (6 bases). This CDR3 comprises 13 residues. V lost 8 bases to trimming and J lost 7 bases, with 13 bases between them. Germline V gene lookup returns CDR1 KGHDR and CDR2 SFDVKD. CDR3 coding DNA: TGTGCCACCAACAGCGGACAGTCTGAAAAACTGTTTTTT. This sequence encodes CATNSGQSEKLFF.

This rearrangement joins TRBV29-1 to TRBJ2-7; TRBD1 matches at 10 bases. Unmatched junction bases numbered 9, after V lost 3 bases and J lost 4 bases. Per the germline V gene, CDR1 is SQVTM and CDR2 is ANQGSEA. The CDR3 sequence is 15 residues long. The CDR3 here is CSVDRATGGQYEQYF. CDR3 DNA: TGCAGCGTTGATCGGGCGACAGGGGGCCAGTACGAGCAGTACTTC.

This chain uses TRBV4-2 with TRBJ1-1; weak D call: TRBD1 (6 bases). The CDR3 is 14 amino acids. Trimming took off 4 bases at V and 1 base at J, with 10 bases between the two ends. The germline V gene has CDR1 LGHNA and CDR2 YNFKEQ. CDR3 region: CASSRSDRNTEAFF. CDR3 coding DNA: TGTGCCAGCAGCCGATCGGACAGGAACACTGAAGCTTTCTTT.

This clone was seen only a few times. The J gene is TRBJ1-2, the V gene TRBV11-2; D is perhaps TRBD1 (5 bases). The CDR3 sequence is 15 residues long. The germline gives CDR1 SGHAT, CDR2 FQNNGV. Trimming shortened V by 2 bases and J by 4 bases, and 14 bases separated the two germline ends. The chain's CDR3 is CASSLRRGEGYGYTF. CDR3 nucleotides: TGTGCCAGCAGCTTAAGGCGGGGCGAGGGCTATGGCTACACCTTC.

The chain combines TRBV6-1 with TRBJ2-6; D uncertain. The germline V gene has CDR1 MNHNS and CDR2 SASEGT. V was trimmed by 1 base and J by 4 bases, leaving 8 bases between them. This CDR3 region has 15 residues. The CDR3 protein is CASSEVPTGANVLTF. The CDR3 nucleotides read TGTGCCAGCAGTGAAGTTCCTACCGGGGCCAACGTCCTGACTTTC.